Below, 28 T cell receptor beta chains from the same sample are listed, as sequenced in a study of OX40 agonist ivuxolimab in advanced cancers. This table comes from immunoSEQ multiplex PCR, and its TCRdb copy is limited to in-frame clones, with some not included. The table shows tens of thousands of clones, with approximately 89% occurring only once. The sequences come from CD4+ or CD8+ T cells sorted from blood, collected in a trial of the OX40 agonist ivuxolimab. These receptors were taken from an adult with an advanced solid tumor such as melanoma, head and neck, liver or kidney cancer.

The chain joins TRBV28 to TRBJ1-2; 7 bases align to TRBD1. CDR3 length equals 15 residues. Per germline, CDR1 MDHEN and CDR2 SYDVKM. With V trimmed by 3 bases and J by 4 bases, 8 bases remained unmatched. The DNA for the CDR3 is TGTGCCAGCAGTTTCAGGGACAGCTTTTTCTATGGCTACACCTTC. It translates to CASSFRDSFFYGYTF.

The V gene is TRBV27, the J gene TRBJ1-5; no clear D. Germline assignment: CDR1 MNHEY and CDR2 SMNVEV (reference sequence). The V gene lost 3 bases and the J gene lost 4 bases, with 10 bases spanning the gap. The CDR3 runs 14 residues. The CDR3 loop is CASSFRPTNQPQHF. The CDR3 nucleotides are TGTGCCAGCAGTTTCCGGCCAACTAATCAGCCCCAGCATTTT.

This sequence joins TRBV9 and TRBJ1-1; no clear D. CDR1 is SGDLS and CDR2 is YYNGEE in the germline V gene. The V end was cut by 6 bases, the J end by 5 bases, with 11 bases between. This CDR3 contains 12 residues. CDR3 coding DNA: TGTGCCAGCACCGCTGTGGGGACTGAAGCTTTCTTT. It yields the protein CASTAVGTEAFF.

This chain joins TRBV4-3 and TRBJ2-1; D gene ambiguous. Germline CDR1 and CDR2: LGHNA and YSLEER. Deletions cut 4 bases from V and 4 bases from J, with 20 bases between. The CDR3 extends over 17 amino acids. DNA of the CDR3: TGCGCCAGCAGCCCTCATTATCCTTTGCCCCCTTACAATGAGCAGTTCTTC. Its translation is CASSPHYPLPPYNEQFF.

The J gene is TRBJ2-7, the V gene TRBV7-2; TRBD1 aligns across 8 bases. Germline trimming cut 4 bases from V and 0 bases from J; bases unmatched to any gene: 5. Germline V gives CDR1 SGHTA, CDR2 FQGNSA. The CDR3 extends over 15 amino acids. In nucleotides, the CDR3 is TGTGCCAGCAGCTCGGGACAGGCGAGCTCCTACGAGCAGTACTTC. It is translated as CASSSGQASSYEQYF.

The V and J genes are TRBV5-1 and TRBJ2-3; 8 positions match TRBD1. Germline V CDR1 and CDR2: SGHRS, YFSETQ. This CDR3 comprises 16 residues. Losses at the gene ends were 2 bases for V and 4 bases for J; bases not matched to a gene: 9. The CDR3: CASSFLGQDSSDTQYF. The CDR3 bases are TGCGCCAGCAGCTTTCTGGGACAGGATTCTTCAGATACGCAGTATTTT.

This chain connects TRBV7-2 to TRBJ1-1; no clear D gene. Trimming took off 5 bases at V and 2 bases at J, with 12 bases between the two ends. The CDR3 has 14 residues. In germline, CDR1 is SGHTA, CDR2 FQGNSA. The CDR3 protein is CASSTRTVNTEAFF. As DNA, the CDR3 is TGTGCCAGCAGCACAAGGACGGTCAACACTGAAGCTTTCTTT.

This clone came up once. The rearrangement links TRBV11-2 to TRBJ1-1; D is possibly TRBD1 (5 bases). Germline CDR1 and CDR2: SGHAT and FQNNGV. V was clipped by 0 bases and J by 4 bases, with 9 bases between them. This CDR3 comprises 14 residues. Here the CDR3 DNA reads TGTGCCAGCAGCTTAGAGGGAGGGGTCACTGAAGCTTTCTTT. It codes for CASSLEGGVTEAFF.

The chain combines TRBV2 with TRBJ2-2, with TRBD1 as a possible D gene (5 bases). V lost 6 bases to trimming and J lost 5 bases, with 10 bases between them. The CDR3 is 13 amino acids. Germline assignment: CDR1 SNHLY and CDR2 FYNNEI. The CDR3 region has the DNA TGTGCCAGCAGCGTTTCAGGGACCGGGGAGCTGTTTTTT. Translation: CASSVSGTGELFF.

The chain recombines TRBV11-2 with TRBJ2-6, with D perhaps being TRBD1 or TRBD2 (5 bases each). The CDR3 is 15 amino acids. In germline, CDR1 is SGHAT, CDR2 FQNNGV. Trimming shortened V by 3 bases and J by 1 base, and 7 bases separated the two germline ends. This chain's CDR3 is CASSLGPSGANVLTF. CDR3 sequence (DNA): TGTGCCAGCAGCTTGGGACCTTCTGGGGCCAACGTCCTGACTTTC.

The CDR3: CASSIGRGDYGYTF. The CDR3 region has the DNA TGTGCCAGTAGTATAGGCAGGGGAGACTATGGCTACACCTTC. J is TRBJ1-2 and V is TRBV19, with D perhaps TRBD1 (6 bases). Germline-derived CDR1 and CDR2 are LNHDA and SQIVND (reference sequence). V gave up 1 base and J gave up 3 bases, with 9 bases separating them. The CDR3 length is 14 residues.

The J gene is TRBJ2-3, the V gene TRBV30, with D hard to call. This CDR3 contains 11 residues. V dropped 3 bases and J dropped 5 bases, with 6 bases sitting between them. CDR1 is GTSNPN and CDR2 is SVGIG in the germline V gene (reference sequence). CDR3 loop: CAWRARDTQYF. The CDR3 DNA sequence: TGTGCCTGGAGGGCGAGAGATACGCAGTATTTT.

The chain joins TRBV21-1 to TRBJ1-1. TRBV21-1 is annotated as a pseudogene. The CDR3 is made up of 18 amino acids. Written as DNA, the CDR3 is TGTGCCAGCAGCAAAGTGGACGGGGCGAATACCATGAACACTGAAGCTTTCTTT. Its translation is CASSKVDGANTMNTEAFF.

This clone came up a few times. The V call is TRBV4-3, the J call TRBJ1-1; perhaps TRBD1 as D (5 bases). Trimming removed 0 bases at V and 5 bases at J, with 13 bases between. The germline gives CDR1 LGHNA, CDR2 YSLEER. This CDR3 comprises 15 residues. The DNA for the CDR3 is TGCGCCAGCAGCCAAGACGGCGCCAGGGCTACTGAAGCTTTCTTT. Amino acids: CASSQDGARATEAFF.

The chain has TRBV29-1 and TRBJ2-5, with D uncertain. The germline gives CDR1 SQVTM, CDR2 ANQGSEA. The ends were cut back, 8 bases at V and 3 bases at J, with 16 bases in the middle. The CDR3 has 13 amino acids. This CDR3 reads CSSTRHGKETQYF. CDR3 nucleotide sequence: TGCAGCTCGACCCGACACGGCAAAGAGACCCAGTACTTC. The full variable domain, with the rest looked up from reference TRBV29-1 and TRBJ2-5, is SAVISQKPSRDICQRGTSLTIQCQVDSQVTMMFWYRQQPGQSLTLIATANQGSEATYESGFVIDKFPISRPNLTFSTLTVSNMSPEDSSIYLCSSTRHGKETQYFGPGTRLLVL.

CDR3 in amino acids: CASSLLAGKGGGYTF. CDR3 nucleotides: TGTGCCAGCAGTTTGCTTGCCGGAAAAGGGGGTGGCTACACCTTC. The chain employs TRBV27 and TRBJ1-2, with a possible D match to TRBD1 (6 bases). Trimming took 3 bases from V and 7 from J, leaving 18 bases between them. CDR3 size: 15 residues. CDR1 MNHEY and CDR2 SMNVEV come from the germline V gene (reference sequence).

This sequence joins TRBV9 and TRBJ2-6; D may correspond to TRBD1 or TRBD2 (5 bases each). Looked up from germline, CDR1 is SGDLS and CDR2 is YYNGEE. This CDR3 region has 16 residues. Deletions cut 3 bases from V and 6 bases from J, with 16 bases between. CDR3 loop: CASSAGTAQKANVLTF. CDR3 in DNA: TGTGCCAGCAGCGCCGGGACCGCCCAGAAGGCCAACGTCCTGACTTTC.

J is TRBJ2-7 and V is TRBV5-1; 10 positions match TRBD1. Trimming cost V 2 bases and J 3 bases; bases outside gene matches: 5. The CDR3 spans 15 residues. CDR1 and CDR2 (germline): SGHRS, YFSETQ. The CDR3: CASSLDRTGGYEQYF. The CDR3 DNA sequence: TGCGCCAGCAGCTTAGACAGGACAGGGGGCTACGAGCAGTACTTC.

V is TRBV30 and J is TRBJ1-1, with D unclear. Trimming removed 0 bases at V and 5 bases at J, with 10 bases between. The germline V gene has CDR1 GTSNPN and CDR2 SVGIG (reference sequence). This CDR3 is 13 amino acids long. DNA of the CDR3: TGTGCCTGGAGTGTTCTGGGGAGAACTGAAGCTTTCTTT. Translated, it gives CAWSVLGRTEAFF. The full variable domain, rest sourced from reference TRBV30 and TRBJ1-1, is SQTIHQWPATLVQPVGSPLSLECTVEGTSNPNLYWYRQAAGRGLQLLFYSVGIGQISSEVPQNLSASRPQDRQFILSSKKLLLSDSGFYLCAWSVLGRTEAFFGQGTRLTVV.

The chain couples TRBV25-1 to TRBJ1-1; D is perhaps TRBD1 (6 bases). Per the germline V gene, CDR1 is MGHDK and CDR2 is SYGVNS. The V and J ends lost 5 bases and 8 bases respectively, with 12 bases between them. The CDR3 is 12 amino acids. CDR3 sequence (DNA): TGTGCCAGCAGTATGTTCAGGGGAGAAGCTTTCTTT. Translated: CASSMFRGEAFF.

The chain is built from TRBV7-6 and TRBJ2-5; no clear D. The V gene lost 0 bases and the J gene lost 5 bases, with 7 bases spanning the gap. Per germline, CDR1 SGHVS and CDR2 FNYEAQ. The CDR3 loop spans 13 amino acids. CDR3 sequence (DNA): TGTGCCAGCAGCTTAGCGGGTACGGAGACCCAGTACTTC. As protein: CASSLAGTETQYF.

J is TRBJ2-7 and V is TRBV7-2; D gene unclear. The V end was cut by 0 bases, the J end by 0 bases, with 3 bases between. The CDR3 has 13 amino acids. Germline V gives CDR1 SGHTA, CDR2 FQGNSA. The CDR3 DNA follows: TGTGCCAGCAGCTTAGCTCACTCCTACGAGCAGTACTTC. Protein product: CASSLAHSYEQYF.

This chain connects TRBV18 to TRBJ2-1; possibly TRBD1 for D (6 bases). CDR3 length equals 15 residues. V was shortened by 3 bases and J by 2 bases, with 11 bases between the two germline ends. The germline V gene encodes CDR1 KGHSH and CDR2 LQKENI. The chain's CDR3 is CASSPTGPTYNEQFF. CDR3 sequence (DNA): TGTGCCAGCTCACCTACAGGGCCCACCTACAATGAGCAGTTCTTC.

This chain links TRBV6-6 with TRBJ2-7; 7 bases are a match to TRBD2. Looked up from germline, CDR1 is MNHNY and CDR2 is SVGAGI (reference sequence). This CDR3 region has 13 residues. J lost 3 bases, V lost 6 bases, and 5 bases had no gene match. The DNA for the CDR3 is TGTGCCAGCAGCCCCCGCGGGGGCTACGAGCAGTACTTC. Protein: CASSPRGGYEQYF.

The chain recombines TRBV30 with TRBJ1-1; D remains ambiguous. The germline V and J ends were trimmed by 3 bases and 1 base, with 9 bases remaining between them. The CDR3 is 13 residues long. Germline-derived CDR1 and CDR2 are GTSNPN and SVGIG (reference sequence). The CDR3 region has the DNA TGTGCCTGGAGCCCGGGTCAGAACACTGAAGCTTTCTTT. Its protein product is CAWSPGQNTEAFF.

The chain combines TRBV6-1 with TRBJ1-1; D uncertain. Per the germline V gene, CDR1 is MNHNS and CDR2 is SASEGT. The length of the CDR3 is 13 residues. Trimming took off 6 bases at V and 0 bases at J, with 8 bases between the two ends. CDR3 protein: CASRPDLNTEAFF. The CDR3 DNA follows: TGTGCCAGCAGGCCAGACTTGAACACTGAAGCTTTCTTT.

The chain employs TRBV9 and TRBJ1-3; TRBD1 might be the D (5 bases). V gave up 3 bases and J gave up 0 bases, with 16 bases separating them. Germline CDR1 and CDR2: SGDLS and YYNGEE. The CDR3 contains 17 residues. CDR3 sequence (DNA): TGTGCCAGCAGCGCAACCGGGACGCTCCTCTCTGGAAACACCATATATTTT. Amino acids: CASSATGTLLSGNTIYF.

The CDR3 loop is CASRAGPNTGELFF. For the CDR3, the DNA is TGTGCCAGCCGCGCGGGACCGAACACCGGGGAGCTGTTTTTT. This sequence joins TRBV19 and TRBJ2-2; tentatively, D is TRBD2 (6 bases). From germline, CDR1 is LNHDA and CDR2 SQIVND (reference sequence). This CDR3 contains 14 residues. The V gene lost 9 bases and the J gene lost 0 bases, with 11 bases spanning the gap.